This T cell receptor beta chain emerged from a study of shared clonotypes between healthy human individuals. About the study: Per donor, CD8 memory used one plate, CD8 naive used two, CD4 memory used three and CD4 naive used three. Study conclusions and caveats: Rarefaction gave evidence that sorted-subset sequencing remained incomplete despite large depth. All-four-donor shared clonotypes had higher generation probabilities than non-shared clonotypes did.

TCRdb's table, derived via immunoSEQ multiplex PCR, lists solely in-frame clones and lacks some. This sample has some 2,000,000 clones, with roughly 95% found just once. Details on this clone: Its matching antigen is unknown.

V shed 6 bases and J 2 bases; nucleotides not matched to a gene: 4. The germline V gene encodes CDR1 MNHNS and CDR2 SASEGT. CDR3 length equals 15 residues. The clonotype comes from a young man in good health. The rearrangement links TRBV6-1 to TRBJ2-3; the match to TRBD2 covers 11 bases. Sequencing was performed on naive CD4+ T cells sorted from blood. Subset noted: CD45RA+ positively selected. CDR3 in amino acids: CASSGTSGPTDTQYF. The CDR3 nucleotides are TGTGCCAGCAGCGGGACTAGCGGACCCACAGATACGCAGTATTTT.